This T cell receptor (beta chain) was captured in a study of shared clonotypes between healthy human individuals. As for the study in general: Every donor yielded three CD4 naive, three CD4 memory, two CD8 naive and one CD8 memory plate.

How the authors handled the data: Because ImmunoSEQ provided only junction sequences with no quality scores, the filtering differed. Method: immunoSEQ multiplex PCR; TCRdb's copy keeps in-frame clones and lacks some. V and J calls and clone size are as listed in that table; D and trimming were resolved from the DNA. Of some 2,100,000 clones detected, around 95% appear once; the ten largest clones hold around 0.13%. V shed 0 bases and J shed 1 base, with 1 base lying between them. There are 13 residues in the CDR3. In germline, CDR1 is SGHTA, CDR2 FQGNSA. Comment on this clone: The same CDR3 arises from other DNA sequences in this sample as well.

This chain connects TRBV7-2 to TRBJ2-1, with D unresolved. This clonotype was obtained from a man between 18 and 35 years old in good health. The sequenced sample was naive CD4+ T cells sorted from blood. Subset defined: CD45RA+ positively selected. The CDR3 nucleotides read TGTGCCAGCAGCTTAGCGTCCTACAATGAGCAGTTCTTC. It yields the protein CASSLASYNEQFF.